The clone carrying this TCR beta chain was counted between two and nine times. Its antigen remains unknown. Amplification yielded TCR beta CDR3 regions, with RNA transcripts as the source. Initially, a first-round RT-PCR of the TCR CDR3 employed the HTBI primer set. TCRdb re-called the multiplex PCR reads with MiXCR, one entry per CDR3 protein. The data contain around 400,000 distinct CDR3 sequences, less than 15% of them singletons. Investigators excluded patients with uncontrolled infection, other autoimmune disease, pregnancy or lactation. Each 10 ml fresh peripheral blood draw supplied the PBMCs. The V end lost 6 bases, the J end lost 4 bases, and 13 bases lay between the germline ends. The CDR3 has 14 amino acids. Per the germline V gene, CDR1 is MNHEY and CDR2 is SMNVEV (reference sequence). This sample was included in a study of T cells in Graves' hyperthyroidism and ophthalmopathy. Study details: Specimen type is peripheral blood, collected at initial diagnosis prior to any treatment. The study, taken as a whole, reports: Onset of ophthalmopathy came a median approximately 6.8 months after the model predicted it.

The sequence came from a woman aged 18-30 years with Graves' hyperthyroidism. The chain has TRBV27 and TRBJ2-1; D gene ambiguous. Specimen: blood. The CDR3 reads CASSRSGWYNEQFF. DNA of the CDR3: TGTGCCAGCAGCCGCTCAGGATGGTACAATGAGCAGTTCTTC.